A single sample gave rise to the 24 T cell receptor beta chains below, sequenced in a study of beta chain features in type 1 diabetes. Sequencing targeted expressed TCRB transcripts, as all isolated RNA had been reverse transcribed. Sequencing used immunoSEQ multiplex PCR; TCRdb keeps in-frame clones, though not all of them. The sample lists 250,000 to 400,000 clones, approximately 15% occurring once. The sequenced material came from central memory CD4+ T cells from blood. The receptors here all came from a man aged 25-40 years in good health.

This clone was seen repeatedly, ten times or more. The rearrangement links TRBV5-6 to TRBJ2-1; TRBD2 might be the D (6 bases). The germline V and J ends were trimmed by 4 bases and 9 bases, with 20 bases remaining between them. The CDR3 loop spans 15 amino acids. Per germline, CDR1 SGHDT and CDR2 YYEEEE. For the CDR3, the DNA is TGTGCCAGCAGCCCCCCCGGGCCCGGGGGAAGTGAGCAGTTCTTC. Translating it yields CASSPPGPGGSEQFF. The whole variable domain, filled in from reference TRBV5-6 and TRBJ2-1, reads DAGVTQSPTHLIKTRGQQVTLRCSPKSGHDTVSWYQQALGQGPQFIFQYYEEEERQRGNFPDRFSGHQFPNYSSELNVNALLLGDSALYLCASSPPGPGGSEQFFGPGTRLTVL.

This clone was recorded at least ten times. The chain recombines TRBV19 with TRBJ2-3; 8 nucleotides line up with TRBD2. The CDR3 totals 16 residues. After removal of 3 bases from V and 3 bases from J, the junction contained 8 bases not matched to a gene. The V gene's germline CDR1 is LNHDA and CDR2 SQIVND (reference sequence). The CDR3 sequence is CASSILGSGTTDTQYF. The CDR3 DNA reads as TGTGCCAGTAGTATCCTAGGTAGCGGGACAACAGATACGCAGTATTTT.

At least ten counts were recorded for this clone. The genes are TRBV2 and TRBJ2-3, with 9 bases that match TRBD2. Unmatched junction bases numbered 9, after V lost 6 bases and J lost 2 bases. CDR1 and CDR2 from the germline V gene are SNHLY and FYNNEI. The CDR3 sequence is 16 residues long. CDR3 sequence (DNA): TGTGCCAGCAGGCTTCTCGCGGGAGGGTCCACAGATACGCAGTATTTT. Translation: CASRLLAGGSTDTQYF.

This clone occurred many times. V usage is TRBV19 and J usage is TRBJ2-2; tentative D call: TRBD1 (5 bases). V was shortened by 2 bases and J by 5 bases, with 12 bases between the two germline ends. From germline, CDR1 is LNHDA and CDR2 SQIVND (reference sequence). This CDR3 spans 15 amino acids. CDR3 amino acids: CASSIRQGVTGELFF. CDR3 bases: TGTGCCAGTAGTATACGTCAGGGTGTGACCGGGGAGCTGTTTTTT.

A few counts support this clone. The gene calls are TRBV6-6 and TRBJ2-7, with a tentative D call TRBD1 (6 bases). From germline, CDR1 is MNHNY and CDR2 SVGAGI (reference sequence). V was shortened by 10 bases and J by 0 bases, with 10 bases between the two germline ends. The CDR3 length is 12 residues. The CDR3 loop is CATRDTSYEQYF. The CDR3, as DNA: TGTGCCACGAGGGACACCTCCTACGAGCAGTACTTC.

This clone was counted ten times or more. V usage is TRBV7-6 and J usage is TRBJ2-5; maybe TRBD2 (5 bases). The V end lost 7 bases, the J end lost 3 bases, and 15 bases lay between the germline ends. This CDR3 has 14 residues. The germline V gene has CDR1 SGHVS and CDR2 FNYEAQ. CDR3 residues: CASTLLGGEETQYF. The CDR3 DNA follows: TGTGCCAGCACCCTCTTAGGAGGCGAAGAGACCCAGTACTTC.

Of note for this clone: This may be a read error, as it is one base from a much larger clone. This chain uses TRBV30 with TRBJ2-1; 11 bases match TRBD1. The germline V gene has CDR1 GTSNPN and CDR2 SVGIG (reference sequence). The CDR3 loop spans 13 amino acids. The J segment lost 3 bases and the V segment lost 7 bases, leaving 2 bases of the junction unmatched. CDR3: CASGTGGYNEQFF. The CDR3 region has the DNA TGTGCCTCCGGGACAGGGGGCTACAATGAGCAGTTCTTC. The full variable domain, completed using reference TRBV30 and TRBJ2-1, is SQTIHQWPATLVQPVGSPLSLECTVEGTSNPNLYWYRQAAGRGLQLLFYSVGIGQISSEVPQNLSASRPQDRQFILSSKKLLLSDSGFYLCASGTGGYNEQFFGPGTRLTVL.

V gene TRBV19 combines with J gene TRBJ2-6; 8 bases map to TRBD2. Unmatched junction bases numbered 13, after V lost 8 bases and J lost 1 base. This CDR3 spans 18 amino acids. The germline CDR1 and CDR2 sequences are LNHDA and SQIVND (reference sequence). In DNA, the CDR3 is TGTGCCAGTCCTGGTGGTAGCGGGACTTCTTCTGGGGCCAACGTCCTGACTTTC. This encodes CASPGGSGTSSGANVLTF. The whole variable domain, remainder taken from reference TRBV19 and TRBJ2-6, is DGGITQSPKYLFRKEGQNVTLSCEQNLNHDAMYWYRQDPGQGLRLIYYSQIVNDFQKGDIAEGYSVSREKKESFPLTVTSAQKNPTAFYLCASPGGSGTSSGANVLTFGAGSRLTVL.

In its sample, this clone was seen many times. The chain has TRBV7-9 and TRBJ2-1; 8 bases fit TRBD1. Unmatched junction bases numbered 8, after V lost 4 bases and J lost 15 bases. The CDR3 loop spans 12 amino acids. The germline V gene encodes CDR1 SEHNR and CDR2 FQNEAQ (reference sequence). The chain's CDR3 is CASSSNTGGLFF. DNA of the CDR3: TGTGCCAGCAGCTCCAATACAGGGGGTCTGTTCTTC.

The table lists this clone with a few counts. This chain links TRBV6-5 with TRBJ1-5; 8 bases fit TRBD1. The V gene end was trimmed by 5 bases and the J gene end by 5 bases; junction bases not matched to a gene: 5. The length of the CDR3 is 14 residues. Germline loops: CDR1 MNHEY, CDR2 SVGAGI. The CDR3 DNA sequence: TGTGCCAGCAGTCAGGACAGGGATTATCAGCCCCAGCATTTT. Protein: CASSQDRDYQPQHF.

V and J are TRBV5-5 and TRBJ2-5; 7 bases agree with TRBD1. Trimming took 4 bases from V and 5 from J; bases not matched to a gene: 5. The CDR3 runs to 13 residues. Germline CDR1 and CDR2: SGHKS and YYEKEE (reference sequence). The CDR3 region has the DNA TGTGCCAGCAGCCAACAGGGGACGGAGACCCAGTACTTC. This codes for CASSQQGTETQYF.

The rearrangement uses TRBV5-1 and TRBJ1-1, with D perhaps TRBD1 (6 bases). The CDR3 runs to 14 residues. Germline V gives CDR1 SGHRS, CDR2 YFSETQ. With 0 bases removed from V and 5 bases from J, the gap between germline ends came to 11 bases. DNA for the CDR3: TGCGCCAGCAGCTTGGGGACAGAGGGGACTGAAGCTTTCTTT. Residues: CASSLGTEGTEAFF. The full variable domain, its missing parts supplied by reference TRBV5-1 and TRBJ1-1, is KAGVTQTPRYLIKTRGQQVTLSCSPISGHRSVSWYQQTPGQGLQFLFEYFSETQRNKGNFPGRFSGRQFSNSRSEMNVSTLELGDSALYLCASSLGTEGTEAFFGQGTRLTVV.

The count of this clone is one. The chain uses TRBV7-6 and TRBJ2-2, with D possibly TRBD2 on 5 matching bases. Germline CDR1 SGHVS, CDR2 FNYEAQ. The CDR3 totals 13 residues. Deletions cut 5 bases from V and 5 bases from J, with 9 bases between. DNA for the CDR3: TGTGCCAGCAGCAAAGCGGCGACCGGGGAGCTGTTTTTT. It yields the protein CASSKAATGELFF.

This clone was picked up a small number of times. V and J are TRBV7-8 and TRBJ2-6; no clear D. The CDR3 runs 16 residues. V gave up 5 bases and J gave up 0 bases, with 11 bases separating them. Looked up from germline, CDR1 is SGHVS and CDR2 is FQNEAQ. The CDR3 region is CASSRSVDSGANVLTF. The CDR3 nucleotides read TGTGCCAGCAGCCGAAGCGTCGACTCTGGGGCCAACGTCCTGACTTTC.

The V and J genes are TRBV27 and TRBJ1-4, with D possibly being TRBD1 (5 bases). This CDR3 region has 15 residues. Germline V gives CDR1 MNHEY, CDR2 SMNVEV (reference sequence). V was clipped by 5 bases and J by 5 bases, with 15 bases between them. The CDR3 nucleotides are TGTGCCAGCAGTCCACCCAGCTCAGGGAATGAAAAACTGTTTTTT. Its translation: CASSPPSSGNEKLFF.

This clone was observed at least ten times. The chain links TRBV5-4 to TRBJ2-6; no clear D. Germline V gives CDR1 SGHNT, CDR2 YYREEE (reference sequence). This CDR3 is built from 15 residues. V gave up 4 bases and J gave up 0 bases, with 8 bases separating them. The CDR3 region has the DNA TGTGCCAGCAGCGTGGACCGCTCTGGGGCCAACGTCCTGACTTTC. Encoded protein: CASSVDRSGANVLTF.

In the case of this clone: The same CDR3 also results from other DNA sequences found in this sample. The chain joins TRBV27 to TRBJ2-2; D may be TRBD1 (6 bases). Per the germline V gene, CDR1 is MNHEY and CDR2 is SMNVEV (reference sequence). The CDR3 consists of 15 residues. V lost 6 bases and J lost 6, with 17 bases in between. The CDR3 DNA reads TGTGCCAGCAGCTGGGGGTGGGGGCGGCCCGGGGAGCTGTTTTTT. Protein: CASSWGWGRPGELFF.

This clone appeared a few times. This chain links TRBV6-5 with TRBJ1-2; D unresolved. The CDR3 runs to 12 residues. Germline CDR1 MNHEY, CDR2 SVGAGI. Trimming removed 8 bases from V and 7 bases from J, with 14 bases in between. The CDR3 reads CASGSLTGGYTF. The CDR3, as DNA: TGTGCCAGCGGATCTTTGACCGGTGGCTACACCTTC.

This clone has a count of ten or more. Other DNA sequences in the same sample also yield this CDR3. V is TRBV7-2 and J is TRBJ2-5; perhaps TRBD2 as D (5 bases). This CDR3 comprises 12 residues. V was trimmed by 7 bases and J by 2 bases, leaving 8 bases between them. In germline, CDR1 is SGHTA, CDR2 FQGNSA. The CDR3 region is CASTSGQETQYF. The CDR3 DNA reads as TGTGCCAGCACGAGCGGACAAGAGACCCAGTACTTC.

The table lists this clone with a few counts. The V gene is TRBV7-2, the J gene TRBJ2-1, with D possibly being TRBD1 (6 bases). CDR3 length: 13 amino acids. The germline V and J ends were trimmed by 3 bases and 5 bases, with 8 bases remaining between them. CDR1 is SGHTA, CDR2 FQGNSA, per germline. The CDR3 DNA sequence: TGTGCCAGCAGCTTGGACAGTGACAATGAGCAGTTCTTC. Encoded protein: CASSLDSDNEQFF.

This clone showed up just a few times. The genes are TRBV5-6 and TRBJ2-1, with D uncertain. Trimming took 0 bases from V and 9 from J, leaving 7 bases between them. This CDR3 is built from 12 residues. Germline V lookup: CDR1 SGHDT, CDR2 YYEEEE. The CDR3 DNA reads TGTGCCAGCAGCTTGGCCCCCTCTGAGCAGTTCTTC. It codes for CASSLAPSEQFF. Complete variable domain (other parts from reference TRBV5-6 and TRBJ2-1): DAGVTQSPTHLIKTRGQQVTLRCSPKSGHDTVSWYQQALGQGPQFIFQYYEEEERQRGNFPDRFSGHQFPNYSSELNVNALLLGDSALYLCASSLAPSEQFFGPGTRLTVL.

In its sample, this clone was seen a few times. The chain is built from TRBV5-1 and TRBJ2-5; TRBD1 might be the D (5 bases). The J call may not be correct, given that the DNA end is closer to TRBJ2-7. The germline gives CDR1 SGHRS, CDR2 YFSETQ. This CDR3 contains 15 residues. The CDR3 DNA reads TGCGCCAGCAGCTCGGGTGAAGGGGCTCGGTACGAGCAGTACTTC. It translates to CASSSGEGARYEQYF.

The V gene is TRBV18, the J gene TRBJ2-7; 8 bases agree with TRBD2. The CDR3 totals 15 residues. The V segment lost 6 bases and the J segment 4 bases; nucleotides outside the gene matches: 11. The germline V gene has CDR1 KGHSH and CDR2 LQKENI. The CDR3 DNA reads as TGTGCCAGCTCGCCAAAAGGGCGGGGGGCATACGAGCAGTACTTC. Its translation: CASSPKGRGAYEQYF.

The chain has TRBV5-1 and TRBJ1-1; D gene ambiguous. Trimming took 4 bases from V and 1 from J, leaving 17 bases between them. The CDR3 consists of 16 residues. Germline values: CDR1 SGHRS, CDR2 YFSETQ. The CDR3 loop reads CASSQQAAVANTEAFF. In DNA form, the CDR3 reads TGCGCCAGCAGCCAACAAGCGGCGGTAGCGAACACTGAAGCTTTCTTT.